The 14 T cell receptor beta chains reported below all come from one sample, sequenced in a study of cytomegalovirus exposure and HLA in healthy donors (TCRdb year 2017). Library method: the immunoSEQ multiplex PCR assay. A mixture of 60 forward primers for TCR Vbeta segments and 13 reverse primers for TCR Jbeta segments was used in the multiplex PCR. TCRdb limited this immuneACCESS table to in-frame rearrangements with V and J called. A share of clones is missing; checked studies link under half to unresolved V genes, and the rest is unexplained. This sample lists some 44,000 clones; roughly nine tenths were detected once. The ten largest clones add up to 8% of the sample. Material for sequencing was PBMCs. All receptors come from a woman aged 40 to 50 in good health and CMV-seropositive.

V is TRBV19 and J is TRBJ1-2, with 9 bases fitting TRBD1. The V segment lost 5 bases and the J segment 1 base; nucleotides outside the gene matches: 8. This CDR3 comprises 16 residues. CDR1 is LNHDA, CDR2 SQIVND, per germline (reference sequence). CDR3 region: CASSPTGGGINYGYTF. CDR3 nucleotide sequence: TGTGCCAGTAGTCCGACAGGGGGAGGTATTAACTATGGCTACACCTTC.

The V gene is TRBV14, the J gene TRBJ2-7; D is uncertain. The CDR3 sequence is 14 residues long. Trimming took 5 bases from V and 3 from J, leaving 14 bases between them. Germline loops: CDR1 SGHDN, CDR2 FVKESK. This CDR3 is CASSGRHDDYEQYF. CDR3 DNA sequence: TGTGCCAGCAGCGGCCGACATGACGACTACGAGCAGTACTTC.

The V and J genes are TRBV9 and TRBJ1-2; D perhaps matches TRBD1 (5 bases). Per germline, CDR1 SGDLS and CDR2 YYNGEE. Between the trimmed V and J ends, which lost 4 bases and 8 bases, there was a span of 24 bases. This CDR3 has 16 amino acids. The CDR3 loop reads CASSPFGGGVDGGYTF. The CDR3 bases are TGTGCCAGCAGCCCCTTCGGTGGGGGGGTTGATGGCGGCTACACCTTC.

CDR3 protein: CASSQGAQAGGRYNEQFF. In DNA form, the CDR3 reads TGCGCCAGCAGCCAAGGGGCCCAAGCGGGAGGGCGGTACAATGAGCAGTTCTTC. The chain couples TRBV4-1 to TRBJ2-1; 10 nucleotides agree with TRBD2. Trimming cost V 1 base and J 4 bases; bases outside gene matches: 10. The CDR3 length is 18 residues. CDR1 is MGHRA, CDR2 YSYEKL, per germline.

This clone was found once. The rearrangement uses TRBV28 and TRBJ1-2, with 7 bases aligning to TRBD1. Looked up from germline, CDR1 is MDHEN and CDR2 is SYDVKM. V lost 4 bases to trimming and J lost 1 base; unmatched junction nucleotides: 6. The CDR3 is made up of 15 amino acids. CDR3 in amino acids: CASSSEGANNYGYTF. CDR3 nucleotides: TGTGCCAGCAGTTCTGAGGGGGCAAATAACTATGGCTACACCTTC.

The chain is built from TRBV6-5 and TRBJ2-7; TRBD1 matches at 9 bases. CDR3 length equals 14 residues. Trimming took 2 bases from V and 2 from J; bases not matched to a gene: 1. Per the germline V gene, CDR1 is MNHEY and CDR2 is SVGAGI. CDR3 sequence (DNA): TGTGCCAGCAGTTACACAGGGGGCCCCTACGAGCAGTACTTC. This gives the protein CASSYTGGPYEQYF.

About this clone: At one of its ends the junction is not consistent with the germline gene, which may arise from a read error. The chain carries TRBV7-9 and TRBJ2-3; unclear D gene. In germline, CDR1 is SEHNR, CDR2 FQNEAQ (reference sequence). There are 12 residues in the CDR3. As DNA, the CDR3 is TGTTCCAGCAGCTGGCTAGCAGATACGCAGTATTTT. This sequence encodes CSSSWLADTQYF.

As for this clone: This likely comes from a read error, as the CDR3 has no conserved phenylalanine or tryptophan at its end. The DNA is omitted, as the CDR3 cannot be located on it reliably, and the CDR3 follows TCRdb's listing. The CDR3 is CASSEAVGGGMI. The chain employs TRBV10-2 and TRBJ2-7; the tabulated D call, TRBD1, remains unverified against the DNA. The CDR3 has 12 amino acids, counting both end residues. Germline V gene sequence: CDR1 WSHSY, CDR2 SAAADI.

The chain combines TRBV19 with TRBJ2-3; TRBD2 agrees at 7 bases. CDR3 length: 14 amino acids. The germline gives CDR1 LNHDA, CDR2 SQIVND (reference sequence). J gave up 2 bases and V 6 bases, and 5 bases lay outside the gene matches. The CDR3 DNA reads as TGTGCCAGTAGACGGGACTACACCACAGATACGCAGTATTTT. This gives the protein CASRRDYTTDTQYF.

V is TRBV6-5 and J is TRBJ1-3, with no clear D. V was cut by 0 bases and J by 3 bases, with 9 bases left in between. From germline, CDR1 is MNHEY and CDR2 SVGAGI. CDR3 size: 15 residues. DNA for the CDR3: TGTGCCAGCAGTTACTCGAGGCCAGATGGAAACACCATATATTTT. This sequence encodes CASSYSRPDGNTIYF.

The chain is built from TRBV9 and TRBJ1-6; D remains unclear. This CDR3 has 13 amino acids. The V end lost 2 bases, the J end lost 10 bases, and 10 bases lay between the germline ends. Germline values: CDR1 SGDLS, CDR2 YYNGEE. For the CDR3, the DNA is TGTGCCAGCAGCGTTACCCAGGAATCACCCCTCCACTTT. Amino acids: CASSVTQESPLHF.

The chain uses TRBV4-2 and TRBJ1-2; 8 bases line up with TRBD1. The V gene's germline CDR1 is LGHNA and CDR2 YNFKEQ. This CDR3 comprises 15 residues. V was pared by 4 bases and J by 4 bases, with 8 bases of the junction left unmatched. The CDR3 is CASSRIRGLGYGYTF. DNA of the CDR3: TGTGCCAGCAGCCGTATCAGGGGGCTCGGCTATGGCTACACCTTC.

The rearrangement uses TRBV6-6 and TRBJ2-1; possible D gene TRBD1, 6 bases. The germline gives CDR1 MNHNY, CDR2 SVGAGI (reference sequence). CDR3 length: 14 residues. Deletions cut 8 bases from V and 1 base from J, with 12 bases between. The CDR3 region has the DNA TGTGCCAGCTTTACCACAGGGTCCTACAATGAGCAGTTCTTC. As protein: CASFTTGSYNEQFF.

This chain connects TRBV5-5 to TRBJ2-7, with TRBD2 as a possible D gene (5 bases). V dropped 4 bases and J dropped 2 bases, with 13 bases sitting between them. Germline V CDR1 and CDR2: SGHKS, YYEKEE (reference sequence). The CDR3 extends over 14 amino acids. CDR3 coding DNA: TGTGCCAGCAGCCTGATGGTGGAGGCCTACGAGCAGTACTTC. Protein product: CASSLMVEAYEQYF.